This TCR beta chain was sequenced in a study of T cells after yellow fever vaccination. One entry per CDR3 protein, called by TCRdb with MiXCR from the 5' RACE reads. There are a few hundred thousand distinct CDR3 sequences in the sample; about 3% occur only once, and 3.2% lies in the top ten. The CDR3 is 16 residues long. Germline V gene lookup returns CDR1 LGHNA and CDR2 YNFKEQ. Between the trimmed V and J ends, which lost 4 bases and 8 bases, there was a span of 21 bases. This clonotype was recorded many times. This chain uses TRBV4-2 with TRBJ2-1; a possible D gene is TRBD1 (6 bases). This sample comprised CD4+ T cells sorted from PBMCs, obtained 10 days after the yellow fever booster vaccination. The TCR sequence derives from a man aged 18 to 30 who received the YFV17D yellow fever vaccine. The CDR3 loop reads CASSLSLGYGGDEQFF. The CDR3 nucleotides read TGTGCCAGCAGCCTTTCTTTGGGCTATGGGGGCGATGAGCAGTTCTTC.